Below are 28 T cell receptor beta chains sequenced from a single sample in a study of blood T cell repertoires in COVID-19. The table came from immunoSEQ multiplex PCR; TCRdb's copy has only in-frame clones and leaves some out. Counted here are about 200,000 clones, approximately 86% occurring once; the ten biggest clones make up about 4.7%. The specimen sequenced was PBMCs or T cells enriched from blood (not recorded which). These receptors came from a woman aged 25 to 39 who had been exposed to COVID-19.

This chain connects TRBV3-1 (or the pseudogene TRBV3-2) to TRBJ1-4; possible D gene TRBD1, 6 bases. CDR1 is LGHDT and CDR2 is YNNKEL in the germline V gene (reference sequence). Deletions cut 1 base from V and 11 bases from J, with 14 bases between. The CDR3 runs 14 residues. In DNA form, the CDR3 reads TGTGCCAGCAGCCAAGCTCAGGGGAGGGGGAAACTGTTTTTT. Protein sequence: CASSQAQGRGKLFF.

The chain uses TRBV19 and TRBJ1-4, with 10 bases fitting TRBD1. Germline CDR1 reads LNHDA; CDR2 reads SQIVND (reference sequence). V was pared by 3 bases and J by 4 bases, with 5 bases of the junction left unmatched. The CDR3 contains 16 residues. The CDR3 region is CASSMETGGGNEKLFF. The CDR3, as DNA: TGTGCCAGTAGTATGGAGACAGGGGGCGGTAATGAAAAACTGTTTTTT.

The chain links TRBV5-1 to TRBJ2-3, with 9 bases fitting TRBD1. The CDR3 loop spans 15 amino acids. Germline V gene data show CDR1 as SGHRS and CDR2 as YFSETQ. Unmatched junction bases numbered 5, after V lost 1 base and J lost 5 bases. CDR3 nucleotides: TGCGCCAGCAGCTTGACCACAGGGGGCGGAGATACGCAGTATTTT. Translating gives CASSLTTGGGDTQYF.

The J gene is TRBJ2-3, the V gene TRBV5-1; 9 nucleotides agree with TRBD1. The V and J ends lost 8 bases and 5 bases, in that order; junction bases with no gene match: 15. Per the germline V gene, CDR1 is SGHRS and CDR2 is YFSETQ. The CDR3 totals 16 residues. The CDR3 protein is CASRATGGVPVDTQYF. The CDR3 nucleotides read TGCGCCAGTAGGGCTACAGGGGGCGTCCCGGTAGATACGCAGTATTTT.

The rearrangement joins TRBV4-1 to TRBJ2-2; D is possibly TRBD2 (5 bases). CDR3 length: 16 residues. The germline V and J ends were trimmed by 3 bases and 5 bases, with 16 bases remaining between them. Germline-derived CDR1 and CDR2 are MGHRA and YSYEKL. CDR3 amino acids: CASSHLNPPGTGELFF. CDR3 bases: TGCGCCAGCAGCCATCTAAACCCTCCGGGGACCGGGGAGCTGTTTTTT.

The chain combines TRBV30 with TRBJ1-6; D not resolved. Germline V gene lookup returns CDR1 GTSNPN and CDR2 SVGIG (reference sequence). Trimming removed 2 bases from V and 5 bases from J, with 13 bases in between. CDR3 length: 15 amino acids. CDR3 residues: CAWSSRQLDNSPLHF. The CDR3 DNA follows: TGTGCCTGGAGTTCCCGGCAGCTAGATAATTCACCCCTCCACTTT. The whole variable domain, remainder taken from reference TRBV30 and TRBJ1-6, is SQTIHQWPATLVQPVGSPLSLECTVEGTSNPNLYWYRQAAGRGLQLLFYSVGIGQISSEVPQNLSASRPQDRQFILSSKKLLLSDSGFYLCAWSSRQLDNSPLHFGNGTRLTVT.

This clone appeared a few times. This chain links TRBV27 with TRBJ1-1; maybe TRBD1 (6 bases). This CDR3 region has 14 residues. V was trimmed by 3 bases and J by 4 bases, leaving 12 bases between them. Germline CDR1 MNHEY, CDR2 SMNVEV (reference sequence). CDR3 nucleotides: TGTGCCAGCAGTTTTGCAGGGGACCCCACTGAAGCTTTCTTT. Its translation is CASSFAGDPTEAFF.

The chain joins TRBV11-2 to TRBJ2-7; weak D call: TRBD1 (6 bases). V was cut by 4 bases and J by 4 bases, with 8 bases left in between. The germline V gene encodes CDR1 SGHAT and CDR2 FQNNGV. The CDR3 has 12 residues. The CDR3 DNA reads TGTGCCAGCAGCTCACAGGGTTACGAGCAGTACTTC. Translated: CASSSQGYEQYF.

The J gene is TRBJ2-3, the V gene TRBV19; 8 positions agree with TRBD1. Germline assignment: CDR1 LNHDA and CDR2 SQIVND (reference sequence). This CDR3 comprises 14 residues. Unmatched junction bases numbered 2, after V lost 3 bases and J lost 3 bases. This chain's CDR3 is CASSIRGLTDTQYF. The DNA for the CDR3 is TGTGCCAGTAGTATCAGGGGGCTAACAGATACGCAGTATTTT.

Of note for this clone: The sample carries other DNA sequences with the same CDR3. This rearrangement joins TRBV5-1 to TRBJ2-4; D is perhaps TRBD1 (6 bases). From germline, CDR1 is SGHRS and CDR2 YFSETQ. The CDR3 contains 15 residues. V lost 4 bases and J 0 bases, leaving 11 bases between the germline ends. CDR3 region: CASSPGQLAKNIQYF. CDR3 bases: TGCGCCAGCAGCCCCGGACAGCTAGCCAAAAACATTCAGTACTTC.

This clone was counted only a few times. The rearrangement links TRBV10-1 to TRBJ1-6; D possibly corresponds to TRBD1 (5 bases). Germline V gene data show CDR1 as WNHNN and CDR2 as SYGVQD (reference sequence). The length of the CDR3 is 13 residues. Deletions cut 10 bases from V and 10 bases from J, with 17 bases between. Written as DNA, the CDR3 is TGCGCCACCGCCCCACAGGTCGGCTCACCCCTCCACTTT. Its translation is CATAPQVGSPLHF.

V gene TRBV7-3 combines with J gene TRBJ2-2; the match to TRBD2 covers 14 bases. The V gene end was trimmed by 4 bases and the J gene end by 1 base; junction bases not matched to a gene: 5. This CDR3 is 18 amino acids long. Germline lookup yields CDR1 SGHTA and CDR2 FQGTGA. The CDR3: CASSYSGLAGENTGELFF. CDR3 in DNA: TGTGCCAGCAGCTACTCGGGACTAGCGGGGGAGAACACCGGGGAGCTGTTTTTT.

This chain uses TRBV6-2 or TRBV6-3 with TRBJ1-2; D gene unclear. CDR1 and CDR2 from the germline V gene are MNHEY and SVGEGT. The CDR3 spans 12 residues. The V gene lost 6 bases and the J gene lost 8 bases, with 13 bases spanning the gap. CDR3 loop: CASSRGSGGYTF. The CDR3 DNA reads TGTGCCAGCAGCCGAGGGTCTGGAGGCTACACCTTC.

The CDR3 is CASSRRFGTGIIEAFF. In nucleotides, the CDR3 is TGTGCCAGCAGCCGGAGGTTTGGTACAGGGATAATTGAAGCTTTCTTT. The gene calls are TRBV5-6 and TRBJ1-1; TRBD1 might be the D (6 bases). This CDR3 region has 16 residues. Trimming took off 4 bases at V and 7 bases at J, with 23 bases between the two ends. Germline V gene data show CDR1 as SGHDT and CDR2 as YYEEEE.

The chain recombines TRBV5-1 with TRBJ2-6; a possible D gene is TRBD2 (7 bases). The CDR3 loop spans 16 amino acids. V was shortened by 7 bases and J by 2 bases, with 16 bases between the two germline ends. CDR1 is SGHRS, CDR2 YFSETQ, per germline. CDR3 residues: CASARGGFPGANVLTF. DNA for the CDR3: TGCGCCAGCGCAAGGGGGGGGTTCCCTGGGGCCAACGTCCTGACTTTC.

This chain links TRBV7-2 with TRBJ1-5; 7 positions match TRBD1. This CDR3 has 15 amino acids. V was pared by 5 bases and J by 2 bases, with 6 bases of the junction left unmatched. CDR1 is SGHTA and CDR2 is FQGNSA in the germline V gene. CDR3 DNA: TGTGCCAGCAGCGTTACAGGGGCTGGCAATCAGCCCCAGCATTTT. Its protein product is CASSVTGAGNQPQHF.

The chain recombines TRBV5-5 with TRBJ2-2, with TRBD1 identical over 7 bases. CDR3 length: 15 residues. V shed 4 bases and J 2 bases; nucleotides not matched to a gene: 5. The germline V gene has CDR1 SGHKS and CDR2 YYEKEE (reference sequence). Here the CDR3 DNA reads TGTGCCAGCAGCAAACAGGGGTCCAACACCGGGGAGCTGTTTTTT. Residues: CASSKQGSNTGELFF. The full variable domain, its missing parts supplied by reference TRBV5-5 and TRBJ2-2, is DAGVTQSPTHLIKTRGQQVTLRCSPISGHKSVSWYQQVLGQGPQFIFQYYEKEERGRGNFPDRFSARQFPNYSSELNVNALLLGDSALYLCASSKQGSNTGELFFGEGSRLTVL.

The chain recombines TRBV13 with TRBJ2-1; tentatively, D is TRBD2 (6 bases). The germline V and J ends were trimmed by 3 bases and 3 bases, with 15 bases remaining between them. Germline CDR1 is PRHDT and CDR2 is FYEKMQ (reference sequence). The CDR3 is 16 amino acids. The CDR3 loop reads CASSFDGGPDYNEQFF. CDR3 nucleotide sequence: TGTGCCAGCAGCTTCGACGGGGGACCGGACTACAATGAGCAGTTCTTC.

This clone has a single count. The chain is built from TRBV16 and TRBJ1-4, with a weak D call TRBD1 (5 bases). Germline loops: CDR1 KGHSY, CDR2 FQNENV. CDR3 length: 15 amino acids. V was cut by 2 bases and J by 8 bases, with 15 bases left in between. CDR3 region: CASSQVAGFGEKLFF. The CDR3 bases are TGTGCCAGCAGCCAAGTTGCAGGGTTTGGCGAAAAACTGTTTTTT.

The CDR3 sequence is CASSSGQGSGELFF. The CDR3 nucleotides read TGCGCCAGCAGCTCGGGACAGGGGAGTGGGGAGCTGTTTTTT. This chain links TRBV4-1 with TRBJ2-2; 10 bases are a match to TRBD1. The germline V gene encodes CDR1 MGHRA and CDR2 YSYEKL. The V gene end was trimmed by 5 bases and the J gene end by 8 bases; junction bases not matched to a gene: 5. The CDR3 consists of 14 residues.

Comments on this clone: Additional DNA sequences in this sample encode the identical CDR3. The genes are TRBV19 and TRBJ1-3; perhaps TRBD1 as D (6 bases). CDR3 length equals 14 residues. The V end lost 8 bases, the J end lost 0 bases, and 11 bases lay between the germline ends. Germline V gene lookup returns CDR1 LNHDA and CDR2 SQIVND (reference sequence). The CDR3, as DNA: TGTGCCAGTCGACAGGTTTACTCTGGAAACACCATATATTTT. The encoded protein is CASRQVYSGNTIYF.

The gene calls are TRBV27 and TRBJ1-5; D gene uncertain. The CDR3 runs to 12 residues. Germline CDR1 reads MNHEY; CDR2 reads SMNVEV (reference sequence). The ends were cut back, 3 bases at V and 4 bases at J, with 4 bases in the middle. CDR3 DNA sequence: TGTGCCAGCAGTTTCCCTAATCAGCCCCAGCATTTT. The encoded protein is CASSFPNQPQHF.

This clone was recorded once. Other DNA sequences within the sample encode an identical CDR3. This chain joins TRBV7-3 and TRBJ2-5; D unclear. Germline CDR1 is SGHTA and CDR2 is FQGTGA. This CDR3 is built from 13 residues. With 2 bases removed from V and 2 bases from J, the gap between germline ends came to 6 bases. CDR3 nucleotides: TGTGCCAGCAGCTTAGGGCAGCAAGAGACCCAGTACTTC. Amino acid sequence: CASSLGQQETQYF. Variable domain in full (rest from reference TRBV7-3 and TRBJ2-5): GAGVSQTPSNKVTEKGKYVELRCDPISGHTALYWYRQSLGQGPEFLIYFQGTGAADDSGLPNDRFFAVRPEGSVSTLKIQRTERGDSAVYLCASSLGQQETQYFGPGTRLLVL.

The chain links TRBV7-2 to TRBJ2-7; D is perhaps TRBD1 (5 bases). CDR1 and CDR2 (germline): SGHTA, FQGNSA. With 2 bases removed from V and 6 bases from J, the gap between germline ends came to 11 bases. The CDR3 spans 13 residues. Here the CDR3 DNA reads TGTGCCAGCAGCTTACAGGGCGTAGGCGAGCAGTACTTC. Its protein is CASSLQGVGEQYF.

The J gene is TRBJ2-7, the V gene TRBV21-1; the listed D gene, TRBD1, was not tested against the DNA. TRBV21-1 is an annotated pseudogene. The length of the CDR3 is 14 residues. The CDR3 coding sequence is TGTGCCAGCAGCAAAGAAACAGCCGCCTACGAGCAGTACTTC. Translating gives CASSKETAAYEQYF.

V gene TRBV6-5 combines with J gene TRBJ1-4; D might be TRBD1 (5 bases). The ends were cut back, 0 bases at V and 0 bases at J, with 8 bases in the middle. Per the germline V gene, CDR1 is MNHEY and CDR2 is SVGAGI. The CDR3 contains 16 residues. The chain's CDR3 is CASSYSPTATNEKLFF. CDR3 in DNA: TGTGCCAGCAGTTACTCTCCGACAGCAACTAATGAAAAACTGTTTTTT.

This clone has only one observation. The chain couples TRBV5-4 to TRBJ1-4, with 8 bases fitting TRBD1. After removal of 3 bases from V and 7 bases from J, the junction contained 5 bases not matched to a gene. Germline V lookup: CDR1 SGHNT, CDR2 YYREEE (reference sequence). The CDR3 is 14 amino acids. The CDR3 DNA follows: TGTGCCAGCAGCTATGGACAGGGAGGTGAAAAACTGTTTTTT. This sequence encodes CASSYGQGGEKLFF.

CDR3 bases: TGTGCCAGCAGCCAGACAACGAACACTGAAGCTTTCTTT. Translation gives CASSQTTNTEAFF. The chain couples TRBV2 to TRBJ1-1; D remains unclear. CDR1 and CDR2 (germline): SNHLY, FYNNEI. The CDR3 runs to 13 residues. The germline V and J ends were trimmed by 6 bases and 1 base, with 9 bases remaining between them. Filled out from reference TRBV2 and TRBJ1-1, the complete variable domain reads EPEVTQTPSHQVTQMGQEVILRCVPISNHLYFYWYRQILGQKVEFLVSFYNNEISEKSEIFDDQFSVERPDGSNFTLKIRSTKLEDSAMYFCASSQTTNTEAFFGQGTRLTVV.